This TCR beta chain was retrieved from a study of CXCR3-negative and CXCR3-positive naive CD8 T cells. Whole-study findings and limits: The TRBV-TRBJ usage of naive CXCR3-negative and CXCR3-positive cells was similar, but that of memory cells differed. TRB CDR3s of CXCR3-positive naive cells were more hydrophobic than those of CXCR3-negative naive cells. High diversity, comparable across both naive subsets, contrasted with much lower diversity in memory CD8+ cells.

Germline-derived CDR1 and CDR2 are MNHEY and SMNVEV (reference sequence). This CDR3 is built from 15 residues. In preparing the TRB cDNA libraries, 5' RACE with UMI labels was used. Using the 5' RACE reads, TCRdb records one entry per CDR3 protein without DNA. The listing records about 6,000 distinct CDR3 sequences. This clonotype is deemed medium-sized by its frequency. Its target is unknown. This receptor was identified in a human donor in good health. Some clones in this sample may be carry-over from other donors' samples. Sample: naive CXCR3+ CD8+ T cells from blood. The subset denotes: CD45RO-CCR7+CD27+CD95- naive CD8+ T cells expressing CXCR3 (TNR3+). The chain uses TRBV27 and TRBJ1-2; TCRdb's assignment of TRBD1 cannot be checked, as there is no DNA. CDR3: CASSFVQGANYGYTF.